This T cell receptor beta chain was sequenced in a study of shared clonotypes between healthy human individuals. Findings of the study overall: The sharing of roughly 5% of naive CD4 clonotypes was seen across a few donors.

Both subsets, CD45RA+ naive and CD45RA-negative memory, were split from the CD4+ cells. The assay was immunoSEQ multiplex PCR, and TCRdb's table has in-frame clones only and misses some. The sample lists millions of clones, 85% to 95% seen once, with roughly 0.13% in the top ten. Note on this clone: Its specificity is unknown.

Germline CDR1 is ENHRY and CDR2 is SYGVKD. With 0 bases removed from V and 0 bases from J, the gap between germline ends came to 6 bases. This CDR3 spans 15 amino acids. The sequence derives from a man aged 18 to 30 in good health. The specimen was naive CD4+ T cells sorted from blood. Subset in this sample: CD45RA+ positively selected. The chain combines TRBV10-3 with TRBJ1-3; D gene ambiguous. The CDR3 bases are TGTGCCATCAGTGAGTCTTGGGGCTCTGGAAACACCATATATTTT. Translating it yields CAISESWGSGNTIYF.